Listed here is a single T cell receptor beta chain. It has no known antigen specificity. There are no base qualities to consult, and no much larger clone falls within one base. TCRbeta CDR3 regions were amplified from genomic DNA using the immunoSEQ Assay, a bias-controlled multiplex PCR. The authors' pipeline ran thus. Nucleated cell counts per sample were estimated from amplification of reference gene primers within the assay. Sequence reads were collapsed and filtered to measure the absolute abundance of every unique TCRbeta CDR3 rearrangement. Productive Simpson clonality was computed per sample as the square root of Simpson's diversity index over productive rearrangements. The table comes from immuneACCESS by way of TCRdb, which keeps in-frame sequences with V and J called. Part of the clones is missing from these tables; in studies checked, under half for an unresolved V gene and the rest for unknown reasons. V, J and clone size derive from that table, while D and trimming were established from the DNA sequence. Present in this sample are 200,000 to 300,000 clones, 88% of which were seen just once. Clones ranked in the top ten supply around 1.2% of the sample.

Participants in the prospective study were enrolled through a virtual design, were aged about 18 to 100 years, and lived in about two dozen United States geographic areas. Cohort assignment in the prospective study relied on participant-reported clinical history from a screening survey and a study questionnaire. Mobile phlebotomists in the prospective study collected whole blood, serum and a nasopharyngeal or oropharyngeal swab from every participant. Participants in the prospective study had the option to provide additional blood draws and questionnaires over a 2-month period. Before DNA extraction, blood samples from the prospective study were shipped at room temperature or frozen. The data are from a study of blood T cell repertoires in COVID-19 (dated by TCRdb to the early 2020s). As for the study more broadly: Samples covering the acute and convalescent phases of COVID-19 were provided by collaborators in the United States, Italy and Spain. The material from the prospective study consisted of cDNA or gDNA derived from T cells, B-cell-depleted T cells, or PBMCs. Deeply sampled blood TCRbeta repertoires from subjects exposed to, actively infected with, or recovered from COVID-19 were included in the dataset. The repertoires were made available in a free public database intended to serve as a resource for research on the immune response to SARS-CoV-2. Samples were obtained from the ongoing ImmuneRACE study (first 160 participants) and from about 1,300 subjects provided by 6 global collaborators. Sample metadata almost always included a de-identified subject ID, COVID-19 status, age in years and sex. Where available, HLA class I and class II types were taken from metadata supplied by the sample provider and were not determined by assay-based typing. Beyond this particular receptor, the publication reports: How much clinical and demographic metadata was included differed by source and by participant, and the metadata was provided uncurated.

The germline V gene provides CDR1 SGHNT and CDR2 YENEEA. Trimming removed 3 bases from V and 2 bases from J, leaving 12 bases between the germline ends. The CDR3 measures 15 amino acids from cysteine to phenylalanine. Left in the record is the CDR3 DNA by itself, 45 bases read in frame from the first base. Sequenced: PBMCs or T cells enriched from blood (not recorded which). Here the chain combines TRBV11-3 and TRBJ2-3; the best D guess is TRBD2, with 6 bases matching. The sequence was obtained from a woman aged 40 to 50 with acute COVID-19. Here the CDR3 is given as CASSLGTQDTDTQYF. The bases read TGTGCCAGCAGCTTGGGGACTCAAGACACAGATACGCAGTATTTT.